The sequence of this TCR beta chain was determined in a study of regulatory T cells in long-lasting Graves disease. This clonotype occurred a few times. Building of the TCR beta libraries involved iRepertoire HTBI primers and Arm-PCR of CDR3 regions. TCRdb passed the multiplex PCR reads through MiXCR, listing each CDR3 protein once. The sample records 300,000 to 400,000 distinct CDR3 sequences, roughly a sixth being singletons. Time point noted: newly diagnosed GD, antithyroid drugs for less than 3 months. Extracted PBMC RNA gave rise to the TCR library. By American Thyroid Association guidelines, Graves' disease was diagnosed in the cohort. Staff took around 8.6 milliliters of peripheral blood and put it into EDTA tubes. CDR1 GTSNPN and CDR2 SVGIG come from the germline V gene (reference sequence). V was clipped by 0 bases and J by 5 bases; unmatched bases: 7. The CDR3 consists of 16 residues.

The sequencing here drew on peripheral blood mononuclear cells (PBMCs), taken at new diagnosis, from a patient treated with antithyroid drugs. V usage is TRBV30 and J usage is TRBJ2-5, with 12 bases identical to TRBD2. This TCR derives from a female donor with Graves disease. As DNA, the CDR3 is TGTGCCTGGAGTGTACTAGCGGGAGGAGGATCGGAGACCCAGTACTTC. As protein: CAWSVLAGGGSETQYF.